Below, 29 T cell receptor beta chains from the same sample are listed, as sequenced in a study of T cells in Graves' hyperthyroidism and ophthalmopathy. Researchers took RNA transcripts and amplified the TCR beta CDR3 regions from them. TCR CDR3 underwent first-round RT-PCR with the HTBI primer set. TCRdb itself ran the multiplex PCR reads through MiXCR, one entry per CDR3 protein. Among about 840,000 distinct CDR3 sequences listed, roughly 40% were seen once. The sequenced sample was blood. All receptors come from a man between 18 and 29 years old with Graves' hyperthyroidism.

The gene calls are TRBV29-1 and TRBJ1-1; no firm D call. V lost 8 bases and J 3 bases, leaving 10 bases between the germline ends. CDR1 is SQVTM, CDR2 ANQGSEA, per germline. This CDR3 has 11 residues. This CDR3 reads CSFGFDTEAFF. The CDR3 DNA follows: TGCAGCTTTGGTTTCGACACTGAAGCTTTCTTT.

This clonotype was observed many times. The chain links TRBV7-3 to TRBJ2-5; no reliable D call. This CDR3 contains 12 residues. V was clipped by 5 bases and J by 5 bases, with 9 bases between them. CDR1 is SGHTA, CDR2 FQGTGA, per germline. The CDR3 bases are TGTGCCAGCAGCCCACCGGACGAGACCCAGTACTTC. It codes for CASSPPDETQYF.

V usage is TRBV29-1 and J usage is TRBJ2-7; the D gene could be TRBD1 or TRBD2 (5 bases each). V was cut by 4 bases and J by 5 bases, with 12 bases left in between. This CDR3 spans 12 amino acids. Germline V gene data show CDR1 as SQVTM and CDR2 as ANQGSEA. CDR3 nucleotide sequence: TGCAGCGTTGGGGGACGAGGCGACGAGCAGTACTTC. Amino acids: CSVGGRGDEQYF.

At least ten counts were recorded for this clonotype. The chain has TRBV7-2 and TRBJ1-6; 9 bases align to TRBD1. With 4 bases clipped from V and 9 bases from J, the junction kept 10 bases outside the gene matches. This CDR3 spans 16 amino acids. CDR1 is SGHTA and CDR2 is FQGNSA in the germline V gene. This CDR3 reads CASSWRADRGSSPLHF. Written as DNA, the CDR3 is TGTGCCAGCAGCTGGAGAGCGGACAGGGGTTCTTCACCCCTCCACTTT.

Ten or more counts support this clonotype. This chain uses TRBV12-3 or TRBV12-4 with TRBJ1-2, with TRBD1 matching over 7 bases. The V segment lost 6 bases and the J segment 8 bases; nucleotides outside the gene matches: 12. The CDR3 contains 14 residues. CDR3 protein: CASRPRDSWRGYTF. The CDR3, as DNA: TGTGCCAGCAGGCCTAGGGACAGTTGGCGAGGCTACACCTTC.

The table lists this clonotype with a few counts. The chain combines TRBV20-1 with TRBJ2-5; TRBD1 aligns across 7 bases. This CDR3 is 14 amino acids long. Germline V gene sequence: CDR1 DFQATT, CDR2 SNEGSKA (reference sequence). J gave up 3 bases and V 5 bases, and 9 bases lay outside the gene matches. The CDR3 DNA follows: TGCAGTGCTCTCCGACAGGGAATAAAAGAGACCCAGTACTTC. This translates into CSALRQGIKETQYF.

This chain connects TRBV19 to TRBJ1-1; no clear D gene. V was shortened by 7 bases and J by 2 bases, with 17 bases between the two germline ends. Germline V gives CDR1 LNHDA, CDR2 SQIVND (reference sequence). This CDR3 spans 15 amino acids. The CDR3 sequence is CASKVLDVGNTEAFF. Written as DNA, the CDR3 is TGTGCCAGTAAAGTCTTGGATGTCGGTAACACTGAAGCTTTCTTT.

The rearrangement uses TRBV7-9 and TRBJ2-5, with a weak D call TRBD1 (5 bases). The CDR3 sequence is 15 residues long. Germline CDR1 SEHNR, CDR2 FQNEAQ (reference sequence). Trimming left V 3 bases short and J 4 bases short, with 15 bases between. Here the CDR3 reads CASSLEPRVVETQYF. The CDR3 nucleotides are TGTGCCAGCAGCTTGGAGCCCAGGGTGGTAGAGACCCAGTACTTC.

This clonotype came up a few times. At one end, the junction sequence differs from germline, possibly due to a read error. The V gene is TRBV4-1, the J gene TRBJ2-7; 9 positions match TRBD2. CDR1 and CDR2 from the germline V gene are MGHRA and YSYEKL. This CDR3 has 16 residues. The CDR3 region has the DNA TGTGCCAGCAGCCAAGTGATGGCTAGCGGGACCTACGAGCAGTACTTC. The encoded protein is CASSQVMASGTYEQYF.

The chain recombines TRBV6-5 with TRBJ1-1; a possible D gene is TRBD1 (5 bases). Trimming pared 3 bases from V and 0 bases from J, leaving 17 bases between. The CDR3 totals 17 residues. CDR1 is MNHEY and CDR2 is SVGAGI in the germline V gene. DNA of the CDR3: TGTGCCAGCAGTTATCGGCAGGGCCAAGTTATGAACACTGAAGCTTTCTTT. It specifies CASSYRQGQVMNTEAFF.

The rearrangement uses TRBV5-4 and TRBJ1-1; D is unclear. Germline CDR1 and CDR2: SGHNT and YYREEE (reference sequence). V lost 1 base to trimming and J lost 0 bases, with 7 bases between them. This CDR3 is built from 14 residues. CDR3 nucleotide sequence: TGTGCCAGCAGCTTGTGGAGCTTGAACACTGAAGCTTTCTTT. This translates into CASSLWSLNTEAFF.

The table lists this clonotype with many counts. V gene TRBV10-3 combines with J gene TRBJ1-2; D not certain. Germline V gene lookup returns CDR1 ENHRY and CDR2 SYGVKD. The CDR3 has 12 amino acids. Deletions cut 3 bases from V and 4 bases from J, with 6 bases between. CDR3 sequence reads: CAISDDTYGYTF. In DNA form, the CDR3 reads TGTGCCATCAGTGATGACACCTATGGCTACACCTTC.

This clonotype was seen a single time. V is TRBV20-1 and J is TRBJ1-2; D perhaps matches TRBD1 (5 bases). Germline V lookup: CDR1 DFQATT, CDR2 SNEGSKA (reference sequence). There are 14 residues in the CDR3. The V end lost 5 bases, the J end lost 4 bases, and 17 bases lay between the germline ends. CDR3 amino acids: CSAGASGSPYGYTF. CDR3 sequence (DNA): TGCAGTGCTGGGGCTTCAGGTAGCCCCTATGGCTACACCTTC.

In this sample, this clonotype turned up many times. At one end the junction does not follow the germline gene, possibly because of a read error. The J gene is TRBJ2-5, the V gene TRBV7-9; D remains unclear. The CDR3 length is 13 residues. CDR1 is SEHNR and CDR2 is FQNEAQ in the germline V gene (reference sequence). DNA of the CDR3: TGTGCTAGCAGCTTATCGTCGCAAGAGACCCAGTACTTC. It yields the protein CASSLSSQETQYF.

This clonotype occurred once. CDR3 DNA: TGTGCCAGCAGTTACGACAGGGACAATTCACCCCTCCACTTT. This sequence encodes CASSYDRDNSPLHF. This rearrangement joins TRBV6-5 to TRBJ1-6; 7 nucleotides match TRBD1. Trimming took 2 bases from V and 7 from J; bases not matched to a gene: 2. This CDR3 is built from 14 residues. The V gene's germline CDR1 is MNHEY and CDR2 SVGAGI.

This clonotype was seen a few times. The chain combines TRBV5-1 with TRBJ1-5; D is perhaps TRBD1 (5 bases). Germline V gene sequence: CDR1 SGHRS, CDR2 YFSETQ. The V end was cut by 1 base, the J end by 6 bases, with 11 bases between. The CDR3 contains 14 residues. CDR3 sequence (DNA): TGCGCCAGCAGCTTGTATCAGGGACTTCAGCCCCAGCATTTT. It encodes CASSLYQGLQPQHF.

The J gene is TRBJ1-4, the V gene TRBV7-2; D is unclear. Germline-derived CDR1 and CDR2 are SGHTA and FQGNSA. This CDR3 contains 15 residues. The V gene lost 0 bases and the J gene lost 5 bases, with 10 bases spanning the gap. CDR3 DNA: TGTGCCAGCAGCTTAGCGCAAAGGCACAATGAAAAACTGTTTTTT. It encodes CASSLAQRHNEKLFF. Together with reference TRBV7-2 and TRBJ1-4, the CDR3 gives the full variable domain: GAGVSQSPSNKVTEKGKDVELRCDPISGHTALYWYRQSLGQGLEFLIYFQGNSAPDKSGLPSDRFSAERTGGSVSTLTIQRTQQEDSAVYLCASSLAQRHNEKLFFGSGTQLSVL.

With respect to this clonotype: Just one base apart from a much larger clone, this may be a read error. The chain has TRBV6-5 and TRBJ2-5; D is undetermined. From germline, CDR1 is MNHEY and CDR2 SVGAGI. CDR3 length: 13 residues. V was trimmed by 6 bases and J by 5 bases, leaving 13 bases between them. CDR3 protein: CASSFGRLETQYF. The CDR3 nucleotides are TGTGCCAGCAGCTTCGGCAGGCTTGAGACCCAGTACTTC.

V is TRBV10-3 and J is TRBJ2-3; tentatively, D is TRBD2 (6 bases). CDR3 size: 15 residues. V dropped 3 bases and J dropped 2 bases, with 12 bases sitting between them. The V gene's germline CDR1 is ENHRY and CDR2 SYGVKD. Written as DNA, the CDR3 is TGTGCCATCAGTGACGGGACTCGAGCCACAGATACGCAGTATTTT. This gives the protein CAISDGTRATDTQYF.

The chain uses TRBV6-1 and TRBJ2-2, with 7 bases identical to TRBD2. J lost 6 bases, V lost 7 bases, and 2 bases had no gene match. CDR3 length: 12 amino acids. The germline V gene has CDR1 MNHNS and CDR2 SASEGT. CDR3 in amino acids: CASKGRAGELFF. The CDR3 DNA sequence: TGTGCCAGCAAGGGGAGGGCCGGGGAGCTGTTTTTT.

There are a few counts of this clonotype. The V call is TRBV12-3 or TRBV12-4, the J call TRBJ1-5, with D possibly matching TRBD1 (5 bases). V gave up 6 bases and J gave up 7 bases, with 16 bases separating them. This CDR3 has 14 amino acids. In nucleotides, the CDR3 is TGTGCCAGCAGCCCGGCGAGAGGGGTCCAGCCCCAGCATTTT. The encoded protein is CASSPARGVQPQHF.

The V and J genes are TRBV6-4 and TRBJ2-6, with D perhaps assigned TRBD1 or TRBD2 (6 bases each). The CDR3 length is 18 residues. Trimming shortened V by 0 bases and J by 0 bases, and 12 bases separated the two germline ends. Per germline, CDR1 MRHNA and CDR2 SNTAGT. Here the CDR3 reads CASSDSTGANSGANVLTF. DNA for the CDR3: TGTGCCAGCAGTGACTCTACGGGGGCGAACTCTGGGGCCAACGTCCTGACTTTC.

This clonotype occurred many times. The V and J genes are TRBV10-3 and TRBJ2-7, with 7 bases fitting TRBD2. The CDR3 spans 15 residues. With 6 bases clipped from V and 1 base from J, the junction kept 9 bases outside the gene matches. Germline V gene lookup returns CDR1 ENHRY and CDR2 SYGVKD. CDR3 in amino acids: CAIRQGDYSSYEQYF. The CDR3 DNA follows: TGTGCCATCAGACAAGGGGACTACTCTTCCTACGAGCAGTACTTC.

The chain recombines TRBV24-1 with TRBJ2-1, with D possibly TRBD1 on 6 matching bases. Germline CDR1 KGHDR, CDR2 SFDVKD. V gave up 3 bases and J gave up 5 bases, with 13 bases separating them. This CDR3 is built from 15 residues. The CDR3 DNA reads TGTGCCACCAGTGATCTGGACAGCAACCACAATGAGCAGTTCTTC. Translation gives CATSDLDSNHNEQFF.

This clonotype came up a few times. The chain carries TRBV7-2 and TRBJ1-1; 7 nucleotides align to TRBD1. The trim removed 4 bases at V and 2 bases at J, leaving 7 bases unmatched. From germline, CDR1 is SGHTA and CDR2 FQGNSA. CDR3 size: 15 residues. CDR3 nucleotide sequence: TGTGCCAGCAGCTCCACAGGGGTCCCAAACACTGAAGCTTTCTTT. Encoded protein: CASSSTGVPNTEAFF.

This clonotype came up once. The V and J genes are TRBV25-1 and TRBJ1-1; D unclear. Germline values: CDR1 MGHDK, CDR2 SYGVNS. The CDR3 is 13 amino acids. V lost 5 bases and J lost 3, with 10 bases in between. The CDR3 coding sequence is TGTGCCAGCAGTTTAAGTTGGGACACTGAAGCTTTCTTT. Translation: CASSLSWDTEAFF.

The chain uses TRBV19 and TRBJ1-1, with 8 bases matching TRBD1. With 5 bases clipped from V and 4 bases from J, the junction kept 6 bases outside the gene matches. The CDR3 totals 14 residues. Germline V gene lookup returns CDR1 LNHDA and CDR2 SQIVND (reference sequence). The CDR3 loop is CASSLQTGATEAFF. The CDR3 bases are TGTGCCAGTAGTCTACAGACAGGGGCCACTGAAGCTTTCTTT.

There are many counts of this clonotype. The chain uses TRBV19 and TRBJ2-2; D unresolved. This CDR3 has 11 residues. The V gene's germline CDR1 is LNHDA and CDR2 SQIVND (reference sequence). V lost 9 bases, J lost 6 bases, and 8 bases lay in between. For the CDR3, the DNA is TGTGCCAGCAGCCCCCCCGGGGAGCTGTTTTTT. Residues: CASSPPGELFF.

The J gene is TRBJ1-2, the V gene TRBV9; D is undetermined. V was trimmed by 4 bases and J by 13 bases, leaving 23 bases between them. The CDR3 length is 14 residues. Looked up from germline, CDR1 is SGDLS and CDR2 is YYNGEE. The CDR3 nucleotides read TGTGCCAGCAGCCAGGTCTGGGATCTGGAGTCTTGCACCTTC. Amino acids: CASSQVWDLESCTF.